This record looks at one T cell receptor (beta chain) sequence and its context. The antigen is not known. This record comes from a study of shared clonotypes between healthy human individuals. General study findings and limits: Among non-shared clonotypes, generation probabilities were lower than among those shared by all four donors. Naive CD4 clonotypes overlapped across several donors at about 5.2%. Estimated richness was generally greater in naive than memory subsets.

CDR3 size: 14 residues. With 7 bases removed from V and 4 bases from J, the gap between germline ends came to 16 bases. Germline V gene sequence: CDR1 MNHNS, CDR2 SASEGT. Naive CD8 cells lacked CD45RO, underwent positive selection for CCR7 and left out terminally differentiated effector memory CD45RA+ cells. Clones were read by immunoSEQ multiplex PCR, and TCRdb kept only the in-frame ones, dropping some. The table has about 2 million clones, roughly 95% seen once. The receptor was derived from a man in his late teens or twenties in good health. Specimen: naive CD8+ T cells sorted from blood. The J gene is TRBJ1-1, the V gene TRBV6-1, with D tentatively TRBD1 (5 bases). The CDR3 loop reads CASTASGGGTEAFF. Here the CDR3 DNA reads TGTGCCAGCACCGCGTCTGGCGGGGGCACTGAAGCTTTCTTT.